The sample holds a few counts of the clone carrying this T cell receptor (beta chain). Its antigen is still unknown. The V gene lost 5 bases and the J gene lost 8 bases, with 15 bases spanning the gap. This CDR3 comprises 13 residues. Per germline, CDR1 SEHNR and CDR2 FQNEAQ (reference sequence). CD45RO/CCR7/CD25/CD127/CD95/CD27 sorting isolated CD4+ naive, central memory, regulatory and stem cell-like memory cells. Populations obtained by sorting all exceeded 95% purity. The sample originates from a study of beta chain features in type 1 diabetes. Findings and caveats of the study: PCR could preferentially amplify shorter templates, alike in patients and controls. Type 1 diabetes patients showed fewer insertions and more deletions at VDJ junctions.

The sequenced template was cDNA made from the entire isolated RNA. TCRdb's table, derived via immunoSEQ multiplex PCR, lists solely in-frame clones and lacks some. Altogether 810,000 or so clones are present, about a sixth being singletons, with the ten largest covering roughly 0.025%. This clonotype was obtained from a woman between 18 and 30 years old in good health. The rearrangement uses TRBV7-9 and TRBJ1-2; no clear D gene. The sequencing sample was made of naive CD4+ T cells from blood. This CDR3 reads CASSETPARGYTF. The CDR3 nucleotides read TGTGCCAGCAGCGAGACCCCGGCTCGGGGCTACACCTTC.